Sequencing of this T cell receptor (beta chain) was carried out in a study of PD-1 blockade in classical Hodgkin lymphoma. About the study: Patients were given intravenous nivolumab, 3 mg/kg, every 2 weeks.

A word on this clone: Its antigen is as yet unknown.

With V trimmed by 7 bases and J by 5 bases, 3 bases remained unmatched. Per germline, CDR1 ENHRY and CDR2 SYGVKD. CDR3 length: 13 amino acids. Here immunoSEQ multiplex PCR was the method, and the copy in TCRdb shows in-frame clones only, minus some. This sample has roughly 100,000 clones, with roughly 87% found just once. As to time point: cycle 4 day 1 (C4D1), after less than 7 weeks of nivolumab. After autologous stem cell transplantation all patients relapsed, and prior brentuximab vedotin exposure differed between cohorts. Study findings and constraints: Prior to therapy, complete responders displayed diversity much like that of newly diagnosed patients.

V usage is TRBV10-3 and J usage is TRBJ2-1, with 9 bases matching TRBD2. The source was peripheral blood mononuclear cells (PBMCs), collected before the fourth cycle of nivolumab. This TCR derives from a human donor with classical Hodgkin lymphoma. CDR3 protein: CAITASGDNEQFF. CDR3 sequence (DNA): TGTGCCATCACGGCTAGCGGGGACAATGAGCAGTTCTTC.